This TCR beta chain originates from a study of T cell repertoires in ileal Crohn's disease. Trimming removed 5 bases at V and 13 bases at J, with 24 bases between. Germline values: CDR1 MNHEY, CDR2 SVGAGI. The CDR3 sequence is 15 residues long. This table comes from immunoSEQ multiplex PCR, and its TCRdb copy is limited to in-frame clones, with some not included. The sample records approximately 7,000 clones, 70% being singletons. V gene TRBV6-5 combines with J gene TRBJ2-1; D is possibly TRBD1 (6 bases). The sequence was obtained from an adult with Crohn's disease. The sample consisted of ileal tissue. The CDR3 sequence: CASSPLSLSGTPQFF. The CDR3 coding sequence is TGTGCCAGCAGTCCCCTCTCATTATCCGGGACACCTCAGTTCTTC.